Listed below are T cell receptor beta chains from one sample, sequenced in a study of CD4 T cells in relation to SARS-CoV-2 and coronaviruses. These receptors have no identified antigens. The method was immunoSEQ multiplex PCR; TCRdb's version includes in-frame clones alone and lacks a portion of them. The profile shows 20,000 to 25,000 clones, around 72% of them singletons. The sequencing input was CD4+ T cells from PBMCs, cultured in vitro. Source of these receptors: a human donor in good health. Both conserved end residues are trimmed from each CDR3.

TRBJ2-7,TRBV6-1,ASSEVQGSNRKQY
TRBJ1-2,TRBV7-2,ASSLGPSYGYT
TRBJ2-5,TRBV14,ASSQLGETQY
TRBJ2-1,TRBV5-4,ASSLGGLSSYNEQF
TRBJ2-1,TRBV6-2/TRBV6-3,ASSSNEQF
TRBJ2-1,TRBV19,ASWDAGSRSPHEQF
TRBJ2-1,TRBV19,ASSIPGLGRNEQF
TRBJ2-7,TRBV29-1,SVAQQGTMVGEQY
TRBJ2-2,TRBV4-2,ASSHNPYRLAGGAGTGELF
TRBJ2-6,TRBV9,ASSAPSSGANVLT
TRBJ1-5,TRBV6-5,ASSDRVGLQPQH
TRBJ1-1,TRBV12-5,ASGYPTENTEAF
TRBJ2-2,TRBV19,ASSGLAGGPNTGELF
TRBJ2-3,TRBV7-8,ASSFSGPNTNTQY
TRBJ2-1,TRBV30,ACRWGEFHEQF
TRBJ1-2,TRBV27,ASSPGLQKGGYT
TRBJ2-5,TRBV25-1,ASSARTSGGETQY
TRBJ2-6,TRBV19,ATSLSGANVLT